The T cell receptor beta chain under discussion was sequenced for a study of blood T cell repertoires in COVID-19. Study overall: Whether acute or convalescent, the COVID-19 samples came from the United States, Italy and Spain. Sources were T cells, B-cell-depleted T cells, or PBMCs; the material itself was cDNA or gDNA.

Original processing notes: Estimation of nucleated cell counts was performed using reference gene primer amplification. Method: immunoSEQ multiplex PCR; TCRdb's copy keeps in-frame clones and lacks some. For V, J and clone size, that table is used; D and trimming come from the DNA. This sample has 300,000 to 450,000 clones, with 85% found just once. With 5 bases removed from V and 2 bases from J, the gap between germline ends came to 7 bases. The CDR3 has 12 residues. Germline CDR1 reads SGHRS; CDR2 reads YFSETQ. The sequence was collected from a woman between 18 and 29 years old with acute or convalescent COVID-19. V is TRBV5-1 and J is TRBJ1-2, with D maybe TRBD1 (5 bases). The sequencing input was peripheral blood. CDR3 in amino acids: CASRTENYGYTF. The CDR3 DNA reads TGCGCCAGCAGGACAGAAAACTATGGCTACACCTTC.